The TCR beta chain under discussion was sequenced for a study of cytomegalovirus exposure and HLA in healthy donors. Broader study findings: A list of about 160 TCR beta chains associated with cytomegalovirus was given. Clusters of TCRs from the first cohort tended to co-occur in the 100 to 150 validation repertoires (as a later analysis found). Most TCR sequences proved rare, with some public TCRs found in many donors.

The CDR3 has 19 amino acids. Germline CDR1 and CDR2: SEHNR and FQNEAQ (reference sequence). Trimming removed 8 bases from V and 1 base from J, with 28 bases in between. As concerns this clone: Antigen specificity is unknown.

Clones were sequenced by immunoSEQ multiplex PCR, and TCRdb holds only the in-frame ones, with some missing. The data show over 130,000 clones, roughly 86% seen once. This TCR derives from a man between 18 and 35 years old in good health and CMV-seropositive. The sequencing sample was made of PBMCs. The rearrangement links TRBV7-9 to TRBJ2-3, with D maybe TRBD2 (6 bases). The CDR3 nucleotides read TGTGCCAGCGTTGGTTGGGGGGTTACGGGGTTAAATGGCACAGATACGCAGTATTTT. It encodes CASVGWGVTGLNGTDTQYF.